This T cell receptor beta chain was observed in a study of CD8+CD57+ T cells in acquired aplastic anemia. Background on the study: Sorted CD4+ and CD8+ cells gave a mean 3.2 ug DNA, range about 0.19 to 27.4 ug.

This clonotype was recorded a few times. Its antigen remains unknown. Germline-derived CDR1 and CDR2 are SGDLS and YYNGEE. Trimming removed 1 base from V and 0 bases from J, with 8 bases in between. The CDR3 has 15 residues. Sequencing involved patients with CD8+CD57+ cell expansion previously shown by flow cytometry. Study-level findings and limits: Patients and controls were found to share more than 25 CD8+ CDR3 sequences.

Genomic DNA, serving as template, underwent TCR beta VDJ and CDR3 profiling. MiXCR was run by TCRdb on the reads, yielding one entry per CDR3 protein. The sample contains fewer than 200,000 distinct CDR3 sequences, roughly 50% of which appear only once. J is TRBJ1-5 and V is TRBV9, with no clear D. The sequence derives from a human donor with aplastic anemia. Sequenced: sorted CD4+, CD8+, or CD8+CD57+ T cells (not recorded which) from PBMCs. CDR3 in DNA: TGTGCCAGCAGCGTAAGCCCATATAGCAATCAGCCCCAGCATTTT. Amino acids: CASSVSPYSNQPQHF.